The rows below give T cell receptor beta chains drawn from one sample of a study of T-cell memory formation after mild COVID-19. TCRdb fed the 5' RACE reads into MiXCR, producing one record per CDR3 protein. This sample has some 62,000 distinct CDR3 sequences, with around 10% found just once. The sample comprised PBMCs or a T cell subset sorted from them (not recorded which). These receptors were collected from a man younger than 35 who had mild COVID-19 (a few samples of this study predate the infection). Cell type and time point are not known. Both conserved end residues are part of each CDR3.

TRBJ2-3 | TRBV5-1 | CASSSGSPTDTQYF
TRBJ2-5 | TRBV15 | CATSRGKEETQYF
TRBJ2-5 | TRBV6-5 | CASSYGKSNEETQYF
TRBJ2-5 | TRBV5-1 | CASSFGSTSYETQYF
TRBJ1-5 | TRBV5-5 | CASSLEWGQPQHF
TRBJ1-5 | TRBV6-6 | CASSYGRFQPQHF
TRBJ2-7 | TRBV20-1 | CSARVPGTYEQYF
TRBJ1-2 | TRBV4-3 | CASSQVQGDPYGYTF
TRBJ2-3 | TRBV20-1 | CSAPGTGTSDTQYF
TRBJ1-2 | TRBV6-5 | CASRNYRVSLGYTF
TRBJ1-6 | TRBV10-3 | CAISLGDGNSPLHF
TRBJ2-7 | TRBV6-5 | CASSYSAASSYEQYF
TRBJ1-6 | TRBV12-3/TRBV12-4 | CASSRQGITLHF
TRBJ2-7 | TRBV6-1 | CASTIRAPYEQYF
TRBJ2-5 | TRBV5-4 | CASSLWQGETQYF
TRBJ1-2 | TRBV20-1 | CSARGGRSAGYGYTF
TRBJ2-1 | TRBV5-5 | CASRSRAYNEQFF
TRBJ2-4 | TRBV6-6 | CASSYPAIAKNIQYF
TRBJ2-4 | TRBV12-3/TRBV12-4 | CASSLSQGRGDIQYF
TRBJ1-4 | TRBV5-1 | CASSLQGLGGEKLFF
TRBJ2-7 | TRBV5-1 | CASSSQGGGYEQYF
TRBJ1-1 | TRBV7-6 | CASSSGQGTFRRTEAFF
TRBJ2-2 | TRBV11-3 | CASRGNTGELFF
TRBJ1-1 | TRBV9 | CASSVVAGTTEAFF
TRBJ2-5 | TRBV7-2 | CASSLVAMASGGETQYF
TRBJ1-1 | TRBV7-9 | CASSPDRSTEAFF
TRBJ1-4 | TRBV5-1 | CASSLGGTGEEKLFF
TRBJ1-5 | TRBV7-2 | CASSPSRDRVSQPQHF
TRBJ1-3 | TRBV20-1 | CSARAPSSGNTIYF
TRBJ1-1 | TRBV12-3/TRBV12-4 | CASSYRVMNTEAFF
TRBJ2-2 | TRBV5-4 | CASSADYSTGELFF
TRBJ2-5 | TRBV7-2 | CASSSMPDGGTQYF
TRBJ1-2 | TRBV6-2/TRBV6-3 | CASNPPPGRRNYGYTF
TRBJ2-7 | TRBV18 | CASSTDSYEQYF
TRBJ2-5 | TRBV3-1 | CASSHDIRETQYF
TRBJ2-7 | TRBV3-1 | CASSQAQGVYEQYF
TRBJ2-2 | TRBV5-4 | CASSVPAGELFF
TRBJ2-3 | TRBV9 | CASSTLSGGTDTQYF
TRBJ2-5 | TRBV20-1 | CSARDTSGGRETQYF
TRBJ2-1 | TRBV2 | CASSVRGSYNEQFF
TRBJ2-2 | TRBV20-1 | CSARIPGQESTGELFF
TRBJ2-1 | TRBV7-2 | CASSSPPPSSYNEQFF
TRBJ1-4 | TRBV18 | CASSPLADRRNEKLFF
TRBJ2-1 | TRBV11-2 | CASSLLAGTSRNEQFF
TRBJ2-1 | TRBV9 | CASSVGRGVHNEQFF
TRBJ2-2 | TRBV4-2 | CASSQDTERGKGELFF
TRBJ2-1 | TRBV20-1 | CSAMGGFPLDREQFF
TRBJ2-3 | TRBV29-1 | CSVEFGAATDTQYF
TRBJ2-7 | TRBV7-2 | CASSLERADEQYF
TRBJ2-3 | TRBV23-1 | CATPWQGNVETQYF
TRBJ1-3 | TRBV7-9 | CASSSQGNTIYF
TRBJ1-5 | TRBV6-2/TRBV6-3 | CASSYPGSSQHF
TRBJ1-3 | TRBV9 | CASSVATSGNTIYF
TRBJ2-3 | TRBV29-1 | CSVGQDRADTQYF
TRBJ1-1 | TRBV18 | CASFPLGMGTEAFF
TRBJ2-3 | TRBV12-5 | CASGFTGTDTQYF
TRBJ1-2 | TRBV11-2 | CATVTGTYGYTF
TRBJ2-5 | TRBV5-1 | CASSPGAGAWETQYF
TRBJ2-5 | TRBV6-5 | CASSYPDRDGETQYF